A single sample is the source of the 13 T cell receptor beta chains below, sequenced in a study of shared clonotypes between healthy human individuals (dated by TCRdb to the early 2020s). Preparation of the library involved the immunoSEQ multiplex PCR assay. As stored in TCRdb, this immuneACCESS dataset retains in-frame rearrangements with V and J assigned. A fraction of the clones does not appear; measured against another copy, unresolved V genes explain less than half of the discrepancy, and the remainder lacks a known reason. Recorded for this sample are more than 1,200,000 clones; roughly 98.5% of them occurred a single time. The biggest ten clones account for about 0.4% of the sample. Sequencing was performed on naive CD4+ T cells sorted from blood. Reading the label with the study, this specimen's cell subset or site is: CD45RA+ positively selected. Receptor source: a man under 40 in good health.

V is TRBV25-1 and J is TRBJ1-2; D is possibly TRBD1 (6 bases). The CDR3 is 16 residues long. Germline loops: CDR1 MGHDK, CDR2 SYGVNS. Trimming took off 1 base at V and 1 base at J, with 13 bases between the two ends. For the CDR3, the DNA is TGTGCCAGCAGTGAATCGGGGGGCATCGGTAACTATGGCTACACCTTC. Protein: CASSESGGIGNYGYTF.

This chain links TRBV5-1 with TRBJ1-1, with D unclear. V was pared by 1 base and J by 0 bases, with 10 bases between. Germline V gene sequence: CDR1 SGHRS, CDR2 YFSETQ. The CDR3 totals 15 residues. CDR3 nucleotides: TGCGCCAGCAGCTTGTATGTGGCTCTGAACACTGAAGCTTTCTTT. As protein: CASSLYVALNTEAFF.

This clone came up once. The J gene is TRBJ2-6, the V gene TRBV15; 10 bases are a match to TRBD2. The CDR3 covers 18 residues. J was trimmed by 0 bases and V by 2 bases; bases with no gene match: 4. The germline gives CDR1 LNHNV, CDR2 YYDKDF (reference sequence). In DNA, the CDR3 is TGTGCCACCAGCAGAAGACTAGCGGGCAACTCTGGGGCCAACGTCCTGACTTTC. It translates to CATSRRLAGNSGANVLTF.

The DNA for the CDR3 is TGTGCCAGCAGCTTTTGGCAGGGTTTCTCTGGAAACACCATATATTTT. Protein product: CASSFWQGFSGNTIYF. V and J are TRBV11-2 and TRBJ1-3; maybe TRBD1 (5 bases). CDR1 is SGHAT, CDR2 FQNNGV, per germline. V lost 3 bases and J lost 0, with 12 bases in between. The CDR3 runs 16 residues.

V is TRBV11-2 and J is TRBJ1-1; tentative D call: TRBD1 (6 bases). Trimming removed 5 bases at V and 7 bases at J, with 26 bases between. The V gene's germline CDR1 is SGHAT and CDR2 FQNNGV. The CDR3 is made up of 17 amino acids. This chain's CDR3 is CASSQGLGLGGSGEAFF. CDR3 DNA sequence: TGTGCCAGCAGCCAGGGGCTAGGTTTGGGGGGAAGCGGTGAAGCTTTCTTT.

The chain combines TRBV2 with TRBJ2-7; 7 bases are a match to TRBD2. Germline-derived CDR1 and CDR2 are SNHLY and FYNNEI. V was clipped by 1 base and J by 4 bases; unmatched bases: 7. The CDR3 sequence is 15 residues long. CDR3 nucleotides: TGTGCCAGCAGTGAAGGTGGGAGGGCAGGGTACGAGCAGTACTTC. Translating it yields CASSEGGRAGYEQYF.

The chain has TRBV2 and TRBJ1-1; tentative D call: TRBD1 (5 bases). The V gene's germline CDR1 is SNHLY and CDR2 FYNNEI. CDR3 length: 15 amino acids. Trimming removed 8 bases at V and 1 base at J, with 17 bases between. CDR3 sequence reads: CASGTKGRSNTEAFF. In nucleotides, the CDR3 is TGTGCCAGCGGAACAAAGGGACGGTCGAACACTGAAGCTTTCTTT.

The chain links TRBV15 to TRBJ1-5, with D hard to call. Per the germline V gene, CDR1 is LNHNV and CDR2 is YYDKDF (reference sequence). V shed 0 bases and J shed 0 bases, with 15 bases lying between them. This CDR3 is built from 18 residues. In DNA, the CDR3 is TGTGCCACCAGCAGAGATCGCTCCCGAACTTATAGCAATCAGCCCCAGCATTTT. Its protein product is CATSRDRSRTYSNQPQHF.

This chain links TRBV4-2 with TRBJ2-3; 7 bases agree with TRBD2. Trimming removed 0 bases from V and 2 bases from J; junction bases left unmatched: 14. The CDR3 runs 19 residues. Germline lookup yields CDR1 LGHNA and CDR2 YNFKEQ. For the CDR3, the DNA is TGTGCCAGCAGCCAAGAACTTCGTGGGAGGGCCCGTATCACAGATACGCAGTATTTT. This codes for CASSQELRGRARITDTQYF.

Worth noting for this clone: Other DNA sequences in the same sample also yield this CDR3. This chain links TRBV5-4 with TRBJ2-6; D gene ambiguous. The germline V gene has CDR1 SGHNT and CDR2 YYREEE (reference sequence). V was pared by 2 bases and J by 1 base, with 7 bases between. The CDR3 extends over 15 amino acids. The CDR3 here is CASSLVSSGANVLTF. CDR3 DNA: TGTGCCAGCAGCTTAGTCAGTTCTGGGGCCAACGTCCTGACTTTC.

This chain links TRBV29-1 with TRBJ2-1, with D perhaps matching TRBD2 (6 bases). Trimming shortened V by 4 bases and J by 4 bases, and 26 bases separated the two germline ends. The CDR3 length is 18 residues. Per the germline V gene, CDR1 is SQVTM and CDR2 is ANQGSEA. The DNA for the CDR3 is TGCAGCGTTGTTCGTTCTCAGTTCGGGAGCCTTGGGTACAATGAGCAGTTCTTC. Encoded protein: CSVVRSQFGSLGYNEQFF.

The J gene is TRBJ2-1, the V gene TRBV7-8; TRBD1 matches at 7 bases. Trimming removed 8 bases from V and 5 bases from J; junction bases left unmatched: 9. Germline assignment: CDR1 SGHVS and CDR2 FQNEAQ. The CDR3 is 14 residues long. The CDR3: CASQFVTGHNEQFF. The CDR3 nucleotides read TGTGCCAGCCAGTTCGTGACAGGGCACAATGAGCAGTTCTTC.

The chain combines TRBV29-1 with TRBJ2-7, with 11 bases aligning to TRBD2. With 2 bases clipped from V and 4 bases from J, the junction kept 4 bases outside the gene matches. CDR3 length: 14 amino acids. CDR1 is SQVTM and CDR2 is ANQGSEA in the germline V gene. The chain's CDR3 is CSVETLAGGYEQYF. CDR3 in DNA: TGCAGCGTTGAAACCCTAGCGGGAGGTTACGAGCAGTACTTC.